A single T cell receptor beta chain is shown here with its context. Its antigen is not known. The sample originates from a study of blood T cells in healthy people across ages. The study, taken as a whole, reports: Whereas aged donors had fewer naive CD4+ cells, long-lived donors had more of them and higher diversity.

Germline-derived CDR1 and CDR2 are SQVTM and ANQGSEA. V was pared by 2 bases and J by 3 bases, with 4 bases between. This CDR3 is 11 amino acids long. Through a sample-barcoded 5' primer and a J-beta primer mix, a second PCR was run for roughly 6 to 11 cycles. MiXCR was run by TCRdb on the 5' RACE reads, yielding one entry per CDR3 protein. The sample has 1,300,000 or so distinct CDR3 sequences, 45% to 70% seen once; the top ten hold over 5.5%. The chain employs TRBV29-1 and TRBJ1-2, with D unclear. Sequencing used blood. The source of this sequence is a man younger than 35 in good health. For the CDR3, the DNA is TGCAGCGTTGAACAGTACTATGGCTACACCTTC. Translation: CSVEQYYGYTF.